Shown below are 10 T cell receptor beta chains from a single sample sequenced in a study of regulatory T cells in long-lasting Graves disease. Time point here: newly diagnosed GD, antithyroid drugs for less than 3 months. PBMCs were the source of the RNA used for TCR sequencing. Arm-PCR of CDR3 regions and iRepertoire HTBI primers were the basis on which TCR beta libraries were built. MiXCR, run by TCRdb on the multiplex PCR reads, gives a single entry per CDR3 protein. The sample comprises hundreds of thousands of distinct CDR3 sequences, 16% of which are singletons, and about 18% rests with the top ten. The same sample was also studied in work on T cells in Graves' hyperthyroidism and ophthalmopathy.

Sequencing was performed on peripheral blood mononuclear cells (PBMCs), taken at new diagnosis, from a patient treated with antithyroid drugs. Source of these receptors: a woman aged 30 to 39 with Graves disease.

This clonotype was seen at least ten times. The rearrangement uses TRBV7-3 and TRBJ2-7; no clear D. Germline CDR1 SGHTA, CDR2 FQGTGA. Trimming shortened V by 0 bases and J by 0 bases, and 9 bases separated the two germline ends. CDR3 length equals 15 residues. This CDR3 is CASSLTSVSSYEQYF. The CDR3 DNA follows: TGTGCCAGCAGCTTAACCAGTGTGAGCTCCTACGAGCAGTACTTC.

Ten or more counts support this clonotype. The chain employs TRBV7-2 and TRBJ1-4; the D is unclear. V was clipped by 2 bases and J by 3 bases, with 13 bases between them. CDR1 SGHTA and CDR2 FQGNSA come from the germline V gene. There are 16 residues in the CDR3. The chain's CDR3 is CASSLRGASPNEKLFF. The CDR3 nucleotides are TGTGCCAGCAGCTTACGTGGAGCGAGCCCTAATGAAAAACTGTTTTTT.

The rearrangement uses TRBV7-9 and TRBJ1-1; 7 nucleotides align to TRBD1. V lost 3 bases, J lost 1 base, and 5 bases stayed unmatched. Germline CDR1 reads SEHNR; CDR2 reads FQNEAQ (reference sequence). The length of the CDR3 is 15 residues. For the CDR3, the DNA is TGTGCCAGCAGCTTCTCCGGGACAGAGAACACTGAAGCTTTCTTT. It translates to CASSFSGTENTEAFF.

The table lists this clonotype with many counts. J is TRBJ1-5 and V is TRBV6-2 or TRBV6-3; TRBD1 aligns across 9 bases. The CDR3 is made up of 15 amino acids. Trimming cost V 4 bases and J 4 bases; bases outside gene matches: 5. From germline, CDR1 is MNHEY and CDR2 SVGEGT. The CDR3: CASSSGGQGNQPQHF. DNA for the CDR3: TGTGCCAGCAGTTCCGGGGGACAGGGAAATCAGCCCCAGCATTTT.

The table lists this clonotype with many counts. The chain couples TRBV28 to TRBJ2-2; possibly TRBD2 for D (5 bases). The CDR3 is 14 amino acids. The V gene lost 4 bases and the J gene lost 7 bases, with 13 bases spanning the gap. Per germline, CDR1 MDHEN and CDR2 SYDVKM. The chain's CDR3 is CASSSLREVGELFF. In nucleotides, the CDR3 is TGTGCCAGCAGTTCCTTGAGGGAAGTCGGGGAGCTGTTTTTT.

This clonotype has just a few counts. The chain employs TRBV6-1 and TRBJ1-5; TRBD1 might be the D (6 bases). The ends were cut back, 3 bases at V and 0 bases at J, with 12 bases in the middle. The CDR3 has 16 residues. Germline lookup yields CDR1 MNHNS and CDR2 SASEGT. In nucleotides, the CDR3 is TGTGCCAGCAGTGAGGGCAGGGGTTATAGCAATCAGCCCCAGCATTTT. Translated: CASSEGRGYSNQPQHF.

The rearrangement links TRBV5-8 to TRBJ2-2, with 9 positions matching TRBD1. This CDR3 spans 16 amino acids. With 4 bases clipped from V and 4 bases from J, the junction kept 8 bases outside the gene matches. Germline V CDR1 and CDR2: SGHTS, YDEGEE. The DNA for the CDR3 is TGTGCCAGCAGCCCGGGGACAGGGCAATCCACCGGGGAGCTGTTTTTT. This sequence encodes CASSPGTGQSTGELFF.

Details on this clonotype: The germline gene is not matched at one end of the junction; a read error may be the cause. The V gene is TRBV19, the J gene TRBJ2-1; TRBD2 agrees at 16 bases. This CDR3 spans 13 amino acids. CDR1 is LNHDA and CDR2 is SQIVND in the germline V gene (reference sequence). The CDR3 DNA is TGTGCCAGCAAGGGACTAGCGGGAGGGGAGCAGCTCTTC. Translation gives CASKGLAGGEQLF.

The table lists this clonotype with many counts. The DNA of the CDR3 is TGTGCCAGCAGCCGCGGAAACCCGACCTACAATGAGCAGTTCTTC. Translated, it gives CASSRGNPTYNEQFF. J is TRBJ2-1 and V is TRBV3-1; no reliable D call. There are 15 residues in the CDR3. The germline gives CDR1 LGHDT, CDR2 YNNKEL (reference sequence). Trimming shortened V by 4 bases and J by 2 bases, and 12 bases separated the two germline ends.

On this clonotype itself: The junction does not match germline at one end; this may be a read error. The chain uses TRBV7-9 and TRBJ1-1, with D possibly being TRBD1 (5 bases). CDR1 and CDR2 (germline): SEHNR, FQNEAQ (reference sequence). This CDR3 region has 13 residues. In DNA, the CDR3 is TGTGCCAGCAGCTTTCCAGGGAGAACTGAAGATTTCTTT. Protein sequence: CASSFPGRTEDFF. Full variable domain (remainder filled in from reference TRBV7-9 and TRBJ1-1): DTGVSQNPRHKITKRGQNVTFRCDPISEHNRLYWYRQTLGQGPEFLTYFQNEAQLEKSRLLSDRFSAERPKGSFSTLEIQRTEQGDSAMYLCASSFPGRTEDFFGQGTRLTVV.